This TCR beta chain was retrieved from a study of T cell responses to AZD1222 COVID-19 vaccine. As for the study in general: Some second doses came at about 4 weeks and others at about 12 weeks; these were pooled.

Notes on this clone: What it recognizes is unknown.

General study findings and limits: Repertoires were collected only later (after the peak T cell response had occurred). Reports indicate that nearly half of spike-specific TCRs are directed at unmutated variant regions. Donors were largely white British and mainly female; clonal diversity was possibly underestimated.

CDR1 LNHDA and CDR2 SQIVND come from the germline V gene (reference sequence). The V gene lost 2 bases and the J gene lost 0 bases, with 13 bases spanning the gap. The CDR3 is 16 amino acids. Sequenced by immunoSEQ multiplex PCR; TCRdb stores in-frame clones only, minus some. Among some 130,000 clones listed, approximately 80% were seen once. The specimen was peripheral blood, collected on day 0 of AZD1222 vaccination. The chain carries TRBV19 and TRBJ1-1; D uncertain. This receptor was obtained from an adult in good health. The CDR3 reads CASSISWSELNTEAFF. CDR3 nucleotide sequence: TGTGCCAGTAGTATATCATGGTCAGAGTTGAACACTGAAGCTTTCTTT.